Sequencing of this TCR beta chain was carried out in a study of T cell responses to AZD1222 COVID-19 vaccine. TCRdb's copy holds only in-frame clones and misses some; the assay was immunoSEQ multiplex PCR. The sample shows about 140,000 clones, about 89% of them seen only once. Study-level findings and limits: Mostly white British, mostly female donors; authors suggested clonal diversity may be underestimated. Nearly half of spike-specific TCRs reportedly target variant regions that are unmutated in the B.1.351 and B.1.1.7 variants.

With regard to this clone: Its antigen is still unknown.

The TCR comes from an adult who received the MenACWY meningococcal vaccine as a control. The sequencing used peripheral blood, collected 28 days after the second dose of the MenACWY control vaccine.

The CDR3 nucleotides are TGTGCCAGCAGCCCAGGGACTGAAGTCAATGAGCAGTTCTTC. It codes for CASSPGTEVNEQFF. The V gene is TRBV11-2, the J gene TRBJ2-1, with D tentatively TRBD2 (6 bases). Deletions cut 5 bases from V and 6 bases from J, with 14 bases between. The CDR3 length is 14 residues. CDR1 SGHAT and CDR2 FQNNGV come from the germline V gene.